Presented here are 12 T cell receptor beta chains from one specimen sequenced in a study of CD8 T cell repertoires and HIV-1 epitope variants (TCRdb year 2020). Library preparation used the immunoSEQ multiplex PCR assay. TCRdb mirrors the immuneACCESS table, restricted to in-frame sequences. Some clones are absent from its copies; in checked studies, under half trace to an unresolved V gene, and the reason for the others is unknown. Within this sample are several thousand clones, with around 66% of them counted one time only. Clones ranked in the top ten supply around 42% of the sample. Their cognate antigens are unknown. Sequenced input: cultured CD8+ T cells derived from PBMCs. All receptors derive from a male donor with HIV.

This chain joins TRBV6-5 and TRBJ2-7, with D possibly matching TRBD1 (5 bases). The end of the DNA is better explained by TRBJ2-1, so the J call may be wrong. This CDR3 is 15 amino acids long. In germline, CDR1 is MNHEY, CDR2 SVGAGI. The CDR3 loop is CASSPDRTPYNEQFF. CDR3 coding DNA: TGTGCCAGCAGTCCAGACAGAACTCCCTACAATGAGCAGTTCTTC.

The rearrangement links TRBV7-6 to TRBJ2-7; 8 nucleotides line up with TRBD1. Germline V CDR1 and CDR2: SGHVS, FNYEAQ. CDR3 length: 16 residues. J lost 5 bases, V lost 1 base, and 10 bases had no gene match. The CDR3 protein is CASSLGQGAFGHEQYF. CDR3 DNA sequence: TGTGCCAGCAGCTTAGGCCAGGGGGCCTTCGGGCACGAGCAGTACTTC.

The rearrangement joins TRBV19 to TRBJ2-7, with D perhaps TRBD1 (5 bases). Trimming took 3 bases from V and 0 from J, leaving 12 bases between them. CDR3 length equals 15 residues. Germline V gives CDR1 LNHDA, CDR2 SQIVND (reference sequence). The CDR3 DNA is TGTGCCAGTAGTATTTTGCTCCAGGGCTCCTACGAGCAGTACTTC. Amino acids: CASSILLQGSYEQYF.

This CDR3 reads CASSQDGGDNANYGYTF. In DNA form, the CDR3 reads TGTGCCAGCAGCCAAGATGGCGGGGATAATGCTAACTATGGCTACACCTTC. The chain couples TRBV4-2 to TRBJ1-2; D gene uncertain. This CDR3 has 17 residues. V shed 0 bases and J shed 0 bases, with 14 bases lying between them. Looked up from germline, CDR1 is LGHNA and CDR2 is YNFKEQ.

The rearrangement joins TRBV29-1 to TRBJ1-4; 8 bases are shared with TRBD1. The junction had 8 bases not matched to a gene; V was cut back by 4 bases and J by 4 bases. The CDR3 covers 15 residues. In germline, CDR1 is SQVTM, CDR2 ANQGSEA. The CDR3 is CSVAGGDTYNEKLFF. The CDR3 nucleotides are TGCAGCGTTGCAGGGGGCGATACTTATAATGAAAAACTGTTTTTT. Variable domain in full (rest from reference TRBV29-1 and TRBJ1-4): SAVISQKPSRDICQRGTSLTIQCQVDSQVTMMFWYRQQPGQSLTLIATANQGSEATYESGFVIDKFPISRPNLTFSTLTVSNMSPEDSSIYLCSVAGGDTYNEKLFFGSGTQLSVL.

This clone was counted between two and nine times. The rearrangement joins TRBV5-1 to TRBJ2-7, with D possibly being TRBD2 (7 bases). Germline V gives CDR1 SGHRS, CDR2 YFSETQ. V dropped 4 bases and J dropped 2 bases, with 16 bases sitting between them. The CDR3 sequence is 15 residues long. CDR3 protein: CASSRGGLSPYEQYF. The CDR3 bases are TGCGCCAGCAGCAGGGGGGGACTATCTCCCTACGAGCAGTACTTC.

V gene TRBV11-1 combines with J gene TRBJ2-7; D remains ambiguous. The ends were cut back, 0 bases at V and 0 bases at J, with 6 bases in the middle. CDR1 is SGHAT and CDR2 is FQDESV in the germline V gene (reference sequence). The CDR3 covers 14 residues. The chain's CDR3 is CASSLAGNSYEQYF. CDR3 in DNA: TGTGCCAGCAGCTTAGCCGGCAACTCCTACGAGCAGTACTTC.

This rearrangement joins TRBV10-1 to TRBJ2-7, with 9 bases identical to TRBD1. CDR1 and CDR2 (germline): WNHNN, SYGVQD (reference sequence). This CDR3 has 12 residues. The trim removed 8 bases at V and 7 bases at J, leaving 6 bases unmatched. Written as DNA, the CDR3 is TGCGCCAGCGAAAGGACAGGGGTGGAGCAGTACTTC. It is translated as CASERTGVEQYF.

This clone was counted only a few times. CDR3 region: CASSLGLADSKLAYEQYF. In nucleotides, the CDR3 is TGTGCCAGCAGCTTGGGACTAGCGGACTCAAAACTAGCCTACGAGCAGTACTTC. This chain joins TRBV5-5 and TRBJ2-7, with TRBD2 matching 9 bases. The J segment lost 2 bases and the V segment lost 0 bases, leaving 12 bases of the junction unmatched. Germline V gene data show CDR1 as SGHKS and CDR2 as YYEKEE (reference sequence). The CDR3 totals 18 residues.

The chain couples TRBV7-9 to TRBJ1-2, with no clear D. Germline V gene data show CDR1 as SEHNR and CDR2 as FQNEAQ (reference sequence). V was pared by 4 bases and J by 0 bases, with 6 bases between. The CDR3 covers 13 residues. The CDR3 protein is CASSSPTNYGYTF. The CDR3 DNA is TGTGCCAGCAGCTCCCCGACTAACTATGGCTACACCTTC.

The J gene is TRBJ1-2, the V gene TRBV5-2. TRBV5-2 is described as a pseudogene. The CDR3 has 16 residues. The CDR3 spells CASSPWPVELDYGYTF. CDR3 DNA: TGTGCCAGCAGCCCTTGGCCGGTAGAATTGGACTATGGCTACACCTTC.

This clone appeared a few times. The chain joins TRBV19 to TRBJ1-1, with D uncertain. This CDR3 spans 13 amino acids. V lost 7 bases and J 2 bases, leaving 11 bases between the germline ends. Germline CDR1 reads LNHDA; CDR2 reads SQIVND (reference sequence). The CDR3 DNA reads as TGTGCCAGTACCCCGGCAGGAAACACTGAAGCTTTCTTT. Its protein product is CASTPAGNTEAFF.